This entry features one T cell receptor (beta chain) sequence. The junction departs from germline at one end; a sequencing error may be responsible. The CDR3 runs 14 residues. Per germline, CDR1 SGHRS and CDR2 YFSETQ. This sample is part of a study of tumor-infiltrating lymphocytes in primary liver carcinoma. Study in general: Tumor staging was T1-T3 N0M0; sizes spanned about 4 to 11 cm across.

Taking about 18-30 mg of unsorted bulk tissue, the authors co-extracted RNA and DNA. Surgical resection was the treatment these patients received for primary liver carcinoma. Starting material of around 460 ng total RNA yielded TCR beta cDNA via a constant-region primer. Modified slightly, ARM-PCR produced TCR beta libraries over three nested multiplex PCR rounds. A C-beta reverse primer was combined with TRBV1-TRBV30 forward primers in the first two PCR rounds, and each round had ten to eleven cycles. MiXCR was run by TCRdb on the multiplex PCR reads, yielding one entry per CDR3 protein. This table has roughly 120,000 distinct CDR3 sequences, less than 80% appearing once.

This TCR derives from a woman between 55 and 75 years old with primary liver carcinoma and hepatitis B virus infection. Sequencing was done on a sample of liver tumor tissue from sampling region 1. Indicated subset: tumor region T1, superior pole. J is TRBJ2-3 and V is TRBV5-1, with TRBD1 matching over 8 bases. This CDR3 reads CTSSKGQGADTQYF. For the CDR3, the DNA is TGCACCAGCAGCAAAGGACAGGGAGCAGATACGCAGTATTTT.